This entry lists 22 T cell receptor beta chains sequenced from one sample in a study of blood T cells in healthy people across ages. Primers used in a second PCR of about 6 to 11 cycles were a sample-barcoded 5' primer and a J-beta primer mix. TCRdb reprocessed the 5' RACE reads with MiXCR, giving one entry per CDR3 protein. Found here are 790,000 or so distinct CDR3 sequences, approximately 60% of them singletons; the top ten hold approximately 24%. Sequenced: blood. These receptors all come from a middle-aged man in good health.

This clonotype has more than one count but fewer than ten. This chain joins TRBV6-6 and TRBJ2-4; 8 bases fit TRBD1. The J call may be wrong; the DNA end is better matched by TRBJ2-7. This CDR3 comprises 14 residues. Germline V gene lookup returns CDR1 MNHNY and CDR2 SVGAGI (reference sequence). The CDR3 region has the DNA TGTGCCAGCAGTCAACGACAGGGGCACGACGAGCAGTACTTC. Encoded protein: CASSQRQGHDEQYF.

This clonotype was recorded a few times. This chain uses TRBV4-2 with TRBJ2-3; TRBD2 agrees at 8 bases. CDR3 size: 16 residues. In germline, CDR1 is LGHNA, CDR2 YNFKEQ. J was trimmed by 1 base and V by 0 bases; bases with no gene match: 3. The CDR3 DNA reads TGTGCCAGCAGCCAAGATCTAGCGGGTGGCACAGATACGCAGTATTTT. It translates to CASSQDLAGGTDTQYF.

A few counts support this clonotype. The rearrangement links TRBV20-1 to TRBJ2-5; 8 positions match TRBD1. The junction had 13 bases not matched to a gene; V was cut back by 8 bases and J by 5 bases. Germline values: CDR1 DFQATT, CDR2 SNEGSKA (reference sequence). The CDR3 has 14 residues. CDR3 DNA: TGCAGTTCCGAAGAGACAGGGGTTCACGAGACCCAGTACTTC. Amino acids: CSSEETGVHETQYF.

This clonotype was found a few times. The chain carries TRBV2 and TRBJ2-7, with a weak D call TRBD1 (6 bases). Germline V gene lookup returns CDR1 SNHLY and CDR2 FYNNEI. Trimming took off 10 bases at V and 2 bases at J, with 18 bases between the two ends. CDR3 length: 14 residues. CDR3 nucleotide sequence: TGTGCCACAAGGGACAAAAGCAATACCTACGAGCAGTACTTC. Its translation is CATRDKSNTYEQYF.

This chain uses TRBV10-3 with TRBJ2-7, with D hard to call. The CDR3 runs 12 residues. The V gene's germline CDR1 is ENHRY and CDR2 SYGVKD. V was pared by 2 bases and J by 2 bases, with 4 bases between. The CDR3 DNA is TGTGCCATCAGTGAGGAGCCCTACGAGCAGTACTTC. Its protein product is CAISEEPYEQYF.

The chain employs TRBV3-1 and TRBJ1-1; D not resolved. The length of the CDR3 is 11 residues. V dropped 4 bases and J dropped 6 bases, with 6 bases sitting between them. Per the germline V gene, CDR1 is LGHDT and CDR2 is YNNKEL (reference sequence). CDR3 in amino acids: CASSRGSEAFF. Here the CDR3 DNA reads TGTGCCAGCAGCCGCGGGTCTGAAGCTTTCTTT.

The chain couples TRBV11-2 to TRBJ2-3; D is unclear. Germline CDR1 is SGHAT and CDR2 is FQNNGV. Trimming took 5 bases from V and 1 from J, leaving 10 bases between them. The length of the CDR3 is 14 residues. The chain's CDR3 is CASSKGRGTDTQYF. DNA for the CDR3: TGTGCCAGCAGCAAGGGAAGGGGCACAGATACGCAGTATTTT. Full variable domain (missing parts from reference TRBV11-2 and TRBJ2-3): EAGVAQSPRYKIIEKRQSVAFWCNPISGHATLYWYQQILGQGPKLLIQFQNNGVVDDSQLPKDRFSAERLKGVDSTLKIQPAKLEDSAVYLCASSKGRGTDTQYFGPGTRLTVL.

A word on this clonotype: This clone may be a read error of a much larger clone one base away. V and J are TRBV7-3 and TRBJ2-7, with 10 positions matching TRBD2. This CDR3 region has 17 residues. Germline CDR1 SGHTA, CDR2 FQGTGA. Trimming cost V 5 bases and J 7 bases; bases outside gene matches: 17. CDR3 in DNA: TGTGCCAGCAGCCGATTTTCTCTAGCGGGGGATTTCAATGAGCAGTACTTC. Its translation: CASSRFSLAGDFNEQYF. The full variable domain, with the rest looked up from reference TRBV7-3 and TRBJ2-7, is GAGVSQTPSNKVTEKGKYVELRCDPISGHTALYWYRQSLGQGPEFLIYFQGTGAADDSGLPNDRFFAVRPEGSVSTLKIQRTERGDSAVYLCASSRFSLAGDFNEQYFGPGTRLTVT.

This clonotype appeared a single time. The rearrangement uses TRBV10-3 and TRBJ1-5, with D perhaps matching TRBD1 (5 bases). This CDR3 spans 15 amino acids. Deletions cut 6 bases from V and 2 bases from J, with 14 bases between. CDR1 and CDR2 (germline): ENHRY, SYGVKD. In DNA, the CDR3 is TGTGCCATCAGGGGGGGGATTGGGGGCAATCAGCCCCAGCATTTT. Translating it yields CAIRGGIGGNQPQHF.

The V and J genes are TRBV4-3 and TRBJ2-1, with D perhaps matching TRBD2 (6 bases). Germline V gene data show CDR1 as LGHNA and CDR2 as YSLEER. Trimming cost V 0 bases and J 5 bases, with 20 bases left between them. The length of the CDR3 is 18 residues. CDR3 region: CASSQDPGIGGDDNEQFF. In nucleotides, the CDR3 is TGCGCCAGCAGCCAAGATCCGGGCATTGGAGGGGACGACAATGAGCAGTTCTTC.

This chain uses TRBV9 with TRBJ2-5, with D maybe TRBD2 (7 bases). The DNA end favors TRBJ2-7, so the J call may be wrong. Germline V gene sequence: CDR1 SGDLS, CDR2 YYNGEE. This CDR3 is 15 amino acids long. The CDR3 here is CASSVGGRGTYEQYF. The CDR3 DNA reads TGTGCCAGCAGCGTAGGGGGGCGGGGGACCTACGAGCAGTACTTC.

This clonotype occurred a few times. The chain has TRBV19 and TRBJ1-5; D perhaps matches TRBD1 (5 bases). The CDR3 has 13 amino acids. CDR1 is LNHDA, CDR2 SQIVND, per germline (reference sequence). The V end lost 4 bases, the J end lost 5 bases, and 9 bases lay between the germline ends. CDR3 residues: CASSRGVDQPQHF. CDR3 DNA: TGTGCCAGTAGTAGGGGGGTAGATCAGCCCCAGCATTTT.

This CDR3 reads CASSENRVGSYNEQFF. CDR3 in DNA: TGTGCCAGCAGTGAAAACAGGGTAGGCTCCTACAATGAGCAGTTCTTC. The rearrangement joins TRBV25-1 to TRBJ2-1, with D possibly being TRBD1 (6 bases). Germline CDR1 MGHDK, CDR2 SYGVNS. V lost 2 bases and J lost 0, with 11 bases in between. CDR3 length: 16 residues.

The chain recombines TRBV12-3 or TRBV12-4 with TRBJ1-5; tentative D call: TRBD1 (5 bases). The V end was cut by 2 bases, the J end by 11 bases, with 13 bases between. This CDR3 spans 13 amino acids. The CDR3 is CASSLMGGVAQHF. The CDR3 nucleotides read TGTGCCAGCAGTTTAATGGGGGGTGTAGCCCAGCATTTT.

Only one count was recorded for this clonotype. The J gene is TRBJ2-4, the V gene TRBV10-3; D uncertain. CDR3 size: 20 residues. CDR1 is ENHRY, CDR2 SYGVKD, per germline. V lost 8 bases and J lost 1, with 30 bases in between. The CDR3 loop reads CAILGHSPPTLYLAKNIQYF. For the CDR3, the DNA is TGTGCCATCTTGGGCCATAGCCCCCCCACTTTATACTTGGCCAAAAACATTCAGTACTTC.

The chain uses TRBV20-1 and TRBJ2-2; 9 positions match TRBD1. Germline loops: CDR1 DFQATT, CDR2 SNEGSKA (reference sequence). Trimming cost V 4 bases and J 6 bases; bases outside gene matches: 12. The CDR3 runs 16 residues. The CDR3 nucleotides are TGCAGTGCTACCTTCGGGACAGGGAGCTATTCCGGGGAGCTGTTTTTT. Translation gives CSATFGTGSYSGELFF.

The chain links TRBV9 to TRBJ2-3; TRBD1 aligns across 8 bases. J gave up 3 bases and V 5 bases, and 8 bases lay outside the gene matches. CDR1 is SGDLS, CDR2 YYNGEE, per germline. This CDR3 is 15 amino acids long. CDR3 bases: TGTGCCAGCAGATCGCCCCAGGGGGCGACAGATACGCAGTATTTT. Protein: CASRSPQGATDTQYF. The full variable domain, with the rest looked up from reference TRBV9 and TRBJ2-3, is DSGVTQTPKHLITATGQRVTLRCSPRSGDLSVYWYQQSLDQGLQFLIQYYNGEERAKGNILERFSAQQFPDLHSELNLSSLELGDSALYFCASRSPQGATDTQYFGPGTRLTVL.

The chain carries TRBV4-3 and TRBJ2-6, with unresolved D. Trimming left V 0 bases short and J 0 bases short, with 6 bases between. The CDR3 spans 16 residues. In germline, CDR1 is LGHNA, CDR2 YSLEER. The CDR3 spells CASSQERDSGANVLTF. The CDR3 DNA follows: TGCGCCAGCAGCCAAGAAAGGGACTCTGGGGCCAACGTCCTGACTTTC.

This clonotype was observed a few times. The chain employs TRBV6-5 and TRBJ2-7, with TRBD2 matching 8 bases. CDR1 is MNHEY and CDR2 is SVGAGI in the germline V gene. The CDR3 totals 17 residues. J lost 0 bases, V lost 0 bases, and 7 bases had no gene match. The CDR3 nucleotides are TGTGCCAGCAGTTACTCCCCCCCTAGCGGGCTCTCCTACGAGCAGTACTTC. Translation: CASSYSPPSGLSYEQYF.

For the CDR3, the DNA is TGTGCCAGCACCCCGACGTACTGGGAGACCTACGAGCAGTACTTC. Amino acids: CASTPTYWETYEQYF. J is TRBJ2-7 and V is TRBV28, with a possible D match to TRBD2 (5 bases). The germline gives CDR1 MDHEN, CDR2 SYDVKM. CDR3 length equals 15 residues. V lost 7 bases and J lost 2, with 18 bases in between.

This clonotype has just a few counts. The V call is TRBV4-1, the J call TRBJ2-1, with TRBD1 matching 9 bases. This CDR3 comprises 15 residues. Per the germline V gene, CDR1 is MGHRA and CDR2 is YSYEKL. The V segment lost 2 bases and the J segment 8 bases; nucleotides outside the gene matches: 7. In DNA form, the CDR3 reads TGCGCCAGCAGCCAAACGGGACAGGGTCTCGATGAGCAGTTCTTC. Translated: CASSQTGQGLDEQFF.

The chain recombines TRBV6-5 with TRBJ2-2, with D hard to call. Germline V lookup: CDR1 MNHEY, CDR2 SVGAGI. The CDR3 has 16 amino acids. Trimming left V 3 bases short and J 5 bases short, with 16 bases between. The CDR3 DNA is TGTGCCAGCAGTTATTCGGACCCGAGAGATACCGGGGAGCTGTTTTTT. Translating it yields CASSYSDPRDTGELFF.